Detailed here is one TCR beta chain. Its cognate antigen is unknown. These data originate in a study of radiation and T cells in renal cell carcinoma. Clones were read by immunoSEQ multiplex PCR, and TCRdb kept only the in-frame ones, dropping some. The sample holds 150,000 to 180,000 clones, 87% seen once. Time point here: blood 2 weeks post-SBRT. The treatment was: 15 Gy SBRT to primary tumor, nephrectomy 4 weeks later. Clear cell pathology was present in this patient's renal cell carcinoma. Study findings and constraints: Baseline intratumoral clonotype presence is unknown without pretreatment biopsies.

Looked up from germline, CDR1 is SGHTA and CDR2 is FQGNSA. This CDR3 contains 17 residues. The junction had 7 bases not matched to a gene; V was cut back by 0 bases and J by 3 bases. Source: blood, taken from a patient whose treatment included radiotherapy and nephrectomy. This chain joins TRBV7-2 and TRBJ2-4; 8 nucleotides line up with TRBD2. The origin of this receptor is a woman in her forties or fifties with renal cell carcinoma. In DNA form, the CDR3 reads TGTGCCAGCAGCTTAGCGTCGACGGGAGGGGTCAAAAACATTCAGTACTTC. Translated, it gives CASSLASTGGVKNIQYF.